This TCR beta chain was captured by sequencing in a study of beta chain features in type 1 diabetes. General study findings and limits: Any HLA type influence on TCRB rearrangement was left unresolved here.

Every isolated RNA sample was fully reverse transcribed, so sequencing captured expressed TCRB transcripts. Sequencing used immunoSEQ multiplex PCR; TCRdb keeps in-frame clones, though not all of them. The sample holds 150,000 or so clones, nearly 9.5% seen once. The CDR3 is 14 amino acids. V was trimmed by 4 bases and J by 5 bases, leaving 13 bases between them. The germline CDR1 and CDR2 sequences are SGHTS and YDEGEE. As for this clone: Its antigen is as yet unknown.

Material for sequencing was central memory CD4+ T cells from blood. This TCR was recovered from a man aged 18 to 30 in good health. The chain joins TRBV5-8 to TRBJ2-1; unclear D gene. Here the CDR3 DNA reads TGTGCCAGCAGCCCCACCCCTAGTCACAATGAGCAGTTCTTC. The encoded protein is CASSPTPSHNEQFF.